This T cell receptor beta chain was identified in a study of cytomegalovirus exposure and HLA in healthy donors. Study results and limitations: The likely explanation for a cluster of highly shared sequence variants was sequencing artifact. In an earlier analysis, most TCR beta V segments were productive about 87% or about 30% of the time. Clonal expansion, a later analysis showed, was greater in HLA-associated TCR beta chains than in equally common others.

Vbeta (60) and Jbeta (13) primers were used in the PCR. The method was immunoSEQ multiplex PCR; TCRdb's version includes in-frame clones alone and lacks a portion of them. The sample lists approximately 100,000 clones, roughly a tenth occurring once. Healthy bone marrow donors supplied every sample. This clone was seen a few times. The antigen remains undetermined. Trimming removed 6 bases at V and 7 bases at J, with 15 bases between. The CDR3 contains 13 residues. Looked up from germline, CDR1 is MNHEY and CDR2 is SVGAGI. The rearrangement joins TRBV6-5 to TRBJ1-2, with TRBD1 as a possible D gene (5 bases). Material for sequencing was PBMCs. The TCR comes from a man between 50 and 59 years old in good health and CMV-seropositive. The CDR3 reads CASSLGHRSGYTF. As DNA, the CDR3 is TGTGCCAGCAGCCTCGGACACCGGTCTGGCTACACCTTC.